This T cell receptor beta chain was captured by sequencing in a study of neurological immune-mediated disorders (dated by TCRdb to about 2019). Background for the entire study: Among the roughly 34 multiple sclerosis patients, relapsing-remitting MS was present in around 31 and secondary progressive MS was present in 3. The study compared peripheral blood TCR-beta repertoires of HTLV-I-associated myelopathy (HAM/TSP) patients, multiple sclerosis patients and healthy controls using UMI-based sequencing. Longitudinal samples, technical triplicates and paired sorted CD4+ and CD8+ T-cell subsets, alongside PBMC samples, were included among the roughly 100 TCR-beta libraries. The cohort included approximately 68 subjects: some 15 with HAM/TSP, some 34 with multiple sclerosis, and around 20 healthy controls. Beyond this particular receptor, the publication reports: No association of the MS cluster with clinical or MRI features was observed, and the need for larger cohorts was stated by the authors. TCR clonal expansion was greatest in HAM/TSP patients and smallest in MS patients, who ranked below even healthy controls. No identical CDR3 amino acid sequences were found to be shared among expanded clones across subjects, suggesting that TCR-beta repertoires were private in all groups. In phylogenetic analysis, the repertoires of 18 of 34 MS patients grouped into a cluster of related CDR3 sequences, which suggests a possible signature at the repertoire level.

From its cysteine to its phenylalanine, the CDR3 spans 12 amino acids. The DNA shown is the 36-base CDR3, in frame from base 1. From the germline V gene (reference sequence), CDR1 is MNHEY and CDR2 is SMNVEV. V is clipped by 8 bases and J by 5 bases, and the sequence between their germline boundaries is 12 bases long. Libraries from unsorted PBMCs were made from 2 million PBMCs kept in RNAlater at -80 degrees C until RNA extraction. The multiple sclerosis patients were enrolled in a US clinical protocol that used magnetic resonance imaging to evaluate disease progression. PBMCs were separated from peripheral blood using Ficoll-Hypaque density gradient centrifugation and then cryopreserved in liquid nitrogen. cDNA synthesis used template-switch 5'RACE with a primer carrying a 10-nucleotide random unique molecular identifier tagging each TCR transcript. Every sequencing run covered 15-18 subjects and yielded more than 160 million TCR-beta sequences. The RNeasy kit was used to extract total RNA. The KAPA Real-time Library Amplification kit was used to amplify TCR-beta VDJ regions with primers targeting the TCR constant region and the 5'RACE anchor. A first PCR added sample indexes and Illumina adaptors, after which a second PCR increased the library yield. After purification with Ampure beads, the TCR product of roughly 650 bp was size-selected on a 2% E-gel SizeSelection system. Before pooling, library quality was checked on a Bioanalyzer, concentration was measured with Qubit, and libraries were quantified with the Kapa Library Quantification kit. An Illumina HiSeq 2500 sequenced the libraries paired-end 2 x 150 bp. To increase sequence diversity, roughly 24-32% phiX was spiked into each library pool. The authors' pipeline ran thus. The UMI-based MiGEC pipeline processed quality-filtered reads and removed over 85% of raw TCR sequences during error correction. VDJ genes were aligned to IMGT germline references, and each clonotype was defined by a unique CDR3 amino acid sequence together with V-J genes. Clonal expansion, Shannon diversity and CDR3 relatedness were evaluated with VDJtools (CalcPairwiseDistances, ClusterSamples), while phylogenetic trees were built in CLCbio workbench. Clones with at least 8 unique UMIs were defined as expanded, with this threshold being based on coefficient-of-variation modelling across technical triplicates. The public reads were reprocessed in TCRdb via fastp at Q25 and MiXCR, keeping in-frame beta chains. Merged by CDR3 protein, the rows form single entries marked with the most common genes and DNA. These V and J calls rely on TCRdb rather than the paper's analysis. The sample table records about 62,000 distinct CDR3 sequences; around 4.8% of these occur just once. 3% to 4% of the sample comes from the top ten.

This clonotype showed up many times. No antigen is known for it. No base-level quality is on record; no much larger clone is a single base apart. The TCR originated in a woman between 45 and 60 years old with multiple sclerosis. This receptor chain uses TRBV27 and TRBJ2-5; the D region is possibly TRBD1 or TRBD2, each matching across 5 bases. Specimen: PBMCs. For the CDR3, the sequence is CASGIWGETQYF. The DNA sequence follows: TGTGCCAGCGGAATATGGGGGGAGACCCAGTACTTC.